This T cell receptor (beta chain) comes out of a study of shared clonotypes between healthy human individuals. This clone was found once. Other DNA sequences in this specimen translate into the identical CDR3. The V segment lost 1 base and the J segment 3 bases; nucleotides outside the gene matches: 2. Germline V gives CDR1 SGHTA, CDR2 FQGNSA. The CDR3 sequence is 15 residues long. Clones were sequenced by immunoSEQ multiplex PCR, and TCRdb holds only the in-frame ones, with some missing. The sample consists of more than 2 million clones, roughly 96% of them appearing once. This TCR derives from a man younger than 35 in good health. The chain uses TRBV7-2 and TRBJ2-7, with 11 bases aligning to TRBD2. The sample consisted of naive CD4+ T cells sorted from blood. Subset in this sample: CD45RA+ positively selected. The CDR3 DNA sequence: TGTGCCAGCAGCTTAGGACTAGCGGGGCTCTACGAGCAGTACTTC. The encoded protein is CASSLGLAGLYEQYF.